The 26 T cell receptor beta chains in this list originate from one sample, sequenced in a study of T cell responses to AZD1222 COVID-19 vaccine. The table came from immunoSEQ multiplex PCR; TCRdb's copy has only in-frame clones and leaves some out. This sample carries 110,000 to 150,000 clones, approximately 91% of them seen once, and the ten largest clones take roughly 2%. The sequenced sample was peripheral blood, obtained 28 days after the second AZD1222 dose. These receptors all come from an adult who received the AZD1222 COVID-19 vaccine.

The chain carries TRBV15 and TRBJ2-3; maybe TRBD2 (7 bases). CDR1 and CDR2 from the germline V gene are LNHNV and YYDKDF (reference sequence). Trimming removed 0 bases at V and 2 bases at J, with 21 bases between. This CDR3 contains 19 residues. CDR3 nucleotides: TGTGCCACCAGCAGAGATCTCGGGGGGCCTAGCGGAGACACAGATACGCAGTATTTT. Protein product: CATSRDLGGPSGDTDTQYF.

The chain employs TRBV15 and TRBJ1-6; possible D gene TRBD1, 6 bases. CDR3 length: 15 amino acids. CDR1 is LNHNV, CDR2 YYDKDF, per germline (reference sequence). The V end lost 5 bases, the J end lost 6 bases, and 14 bases lay between the germline ends. CDR3 protein: CATSRRDIINSPLHF. The CDR3 region has the DNA TGTGCCACCAGCCGGCGGGACATAATTAATTCACCCCTCCACTTT.

The chain links TRBV30 to TRBJ1-6; D not resolved. Per germline, CDR1 GTSNPN and CDR2 SVGIG (reference sequence). This CDR3 is built from 13 residues. Between the trimmed V and J ends, which lost 4 bases and 5 bases, there was a span of 9 bases. The CDR3 nucleotides read TGTGCCTGGACGTGGGCTAATAATTCACCCCTCCACTTT. Its protein product is CAWTWANNSPLHF.

The genes are TRBV5-4 and TRBJ2-7, with 7 bases lining up with TRBD2. V lost 4 bases and J lost 4; bases outside the gene matches: 11. The CDR3 consists of 15 residues. Germline values: CDR1 SGHNT, CDR2 YYREEE (reference sequence). Here the CDR3 reads CASSPTAGVEYEQYF. The CDR3 coding sequence is TGTGCCAGCAGCCCAACGGCGGGGGTTGAATACGAGCAGTACTTC.

This chain connects TRBV6-5 to TRBJ1-3, with D unresolved. This CDR3 contains 14 residues. Trimming pared 6 bases from V and 3 bases from J, leaving 12 bases between. The germline V gene encodes CDR1 MNHEY and CDR2 SVGAGI. In DNA form, the CDR3 reads TGTGCCAGCAGCCGGGCCTATCTTGGAAACACCATATATTTT. It codes for CASSRAYLGNTIYF.

The rearrangement joins TRBV3-1 (or the pseudogene TRBV3-2) to TRBJ1-1, with D possibly matching TRBD1 (5 bases). CDR3 size: 13 residues. With 4 bases removed from V and 3 bases from J, the gap between germline ends came to 9 bases. The germline V gene encodes CDR1 LGHDT and CDR2 YNNKEL (reference sequence). CDR3 sequence: CASSLTTDTEAFF. The CDR3, as DNA: TGTGCCAGCAGCCTTACGACAGACACTGAAGCTTTCTTT.

V gene TRBV9 combines with J gene TRBJ1-5, with D unresolved. This CDR3 contains 13 residues. The V and J ends lost 2 bases and 0 bases respectively, with 3 bases between them. From germline, CDR1 is SGDLS and CDR2 YYNGEE. As DNA, the CDR3 is TGTGCCAGCAGCGTCAGTAGCAATCAGCCCCAGCATTTT. This encodes CASSVSSNQPQHF.

This clone was seen just once. The chain recombines TRBV18 with TRBJ1-2; the match to TRBD1 covers 7 bases. Per germline, CDR1 KGHSH and CDR2 LQKENI. The CDR3 sequence is 16 residues long. V was clipped by 2 bases and J by 0 bases; unmatched bases: 6. CDR3 residues: CASSPTGTATNYGYTF. The DNA for the CDR3 is TGTGCCAGCTCACCAACCGGGACAGCAACTAACTATGGCTACACCTTC.

The chain carries TRBV4-1 and TRBJ1-3; D uncertain. CDR1 is MGHRA and CDR2 is YSYEKL in the germline V gene. Trimming took 0 bases from V and 0 from J, leaving 6 bases between them. The CDR3 is made up of 15 amino acids. The CDR3 DNA sequence: TGCGCCAGCAGCCAAGAACCCTTCTCTGGAAACACCATATATTTT. This sequence encodes CASSQEPFSGNTIYF.

The J gene is TRBJ2-1, the V gene TRBV2, with TRBD2 matching over 9 bases. The germline CDR1 and CDR2 sequences are SNHLY and FYNNEI. The CDR3 extends over 17 amino acids. V gave up 6 bases and J gave up 6 bases; unmatched junction bases: 15. CDR3 DNA: TGTGCCAGCAGGTCTCGGACGACTAGCGGATTTCTCAATGAGCAGTTCTTC. Encoded protein: CASRSRTTSGFLNEQFF. Complete variable domain (other parts from reference TRBV2 and TRBJ2-1): EPEVTQTPSHQVTQMGQEVILRCVPISNHLYFYWYRQILGQKVEFLVSFYNNEISEKSEIFDDQFSVERPDGSNFTLKIRSTKLEDSAMYFCASRSRTTSGFLNEQFFGPGTRLTVL.

This clone was recorded once. The chain recombines TRBV6-6 with TRBJ1-6; D is unclear. V shed 2 bases and J shed 14 bases, with 7 bases lying between them. CDR3 length equals 11 residues. CDR1 and CDR2 (germline): MNHNY, SVGAGI (reference sequence). Here the CDR3 DNA reads TGTGCCAGCAGTTACGGAGATTCCCTCCACTTT. Translation: CASSYGDSLHF.

The CDR3 nucleotides read TGCGCCAGCAGCCGCGGGGGGCAAAACATTCAGTACTTC. Translated, it gives CASSRGGQNIQYF. The genes are TRBV4-1 and TRBJ2-4, with 8 bases aligning to TRBD2. The CDR3 has 13 amino acids. The J segment lost 5 bases and the V segment lost 4 bases, leaving 1 base of the junction unmatched. Germline CDR1 is MGHRA and CDR2 is YSYEKL.

The CDR3 DNA reads as TGTGCCAGCAGCCAGTCAGGCGGGAGCGTGTACGAGCAGTACTTC. It is translated as CASSQSGGSVYEQYF. The chain links TRBV3-1 (or the pseudogene TRBV3-2) to TRBJ2-7; 7 nucleotides agree with TRBD2. CDR3 length: 15 residues. J lost 4 bases, V lost 3 bases, and 9 bases had no gene match. CDR1 LGHDT and CDR2 YNNKEL come from the germline V gene (reference sequence).

V and J are TRBV6-5 and TRBJ1-1; unclear D gene. CDR3 length equals 15 residues. With 4 bases removed from V and 0 bases from J, the gap between germline ends came to 12 bases. Germline values: CDR1 MNHEY, CDR2 SVGAGI. Written as DNA, the CDR3 is TGTGCCAGCAGTTTTGGGGATCGGATGAACACTGAAGCTTTCTTT. Its protein product is CASSFGDRMNTEAFF.

The rearrangement uses TRBV18 and TRBJ2-5; D is uncertain. V lost 0 bases and J lost 0, with 8 bases in between. CDR1 is KGHSH, CDR2 LQKENI, per germline. The CDR3 is 15 amino acids. The CDR3 protein is CASSPPGGYQETQYF. CDR3 sequence (DNA): TGTGCCAGCTCACCACCGGGCGGATACCAAGAGACCCAGTACTTC.

The CDR3 spells CASSGDRDRGRYGTEAFF. CDR3 in DNA: TGTGCCAGCAGCGGCGATCGGGACAGGGGGCGGTATGGCACTGAAGCTTTCTTT. This sequence joins TRBV9 and TRBJ1-1; 12 bases are shared with TRBD1. Trimming cost V 3 bases and J 4 bases; bases outside gene matches: 13. This CDR3 has 18 residues. Per the germline V gene, CDR1 is SGDLS and CDR2 is YYNGEE.

The chain joins TRBV2 to TRBJ1-5; D is ambiguous. The CDR3 extends over 13 amino acids. V was trimmed by 3 bases and J by 6 bases, leaving 9 bases between them. CDR1 is SNHLY, CDR2 FYNNEI, per germline. CDR3 in amino acids: CASSEFGPQPQHF. The CDR3 coding sequence is TGTGCCAGCAGTGAGTTTGGGCCTCAGCCCCAGCATTTT.

Points on this clone: Distinct nucleotide sequences in the sample also encode this CDR3. The chain employs TRBV11-2 and TRBJ2-7, with TRBD1 matching over 11 bases. Losses at the gene ends were 4 bases for V and 3 bases for J; bases not matched to a gene: 2. The CDR3 runs to 14 residues. CDR1 SGHAT and CDR2 FQNNGV come from the germline V gene. CDR3 bases: TGTGCCAGCAGCTCCGGGACAGGGGGCTACGAGCAGTACTTC. Its protein product is CASSSGTGGYEQYF.

A few counts support this clone. The genes are TRBV28 and TRBJ1-5; 7 bases agree with TRBD1. This CDR3 has 15 residues. J was trimmed by 4 bases and V by 3 bases; bases with no gene match: 6. CDR1 and CDR2 from the germline V gene are MDHEN and SYDVKM. The CDR3 sequence is CASSLPTGENQPQHF. The CDR3 bases are TGTGCCAGCAGTTTGCCTACAGGGGAAAATCAGCCCCAGCATTTT.

The rearrangement joins TRBV6-1 to TRBJ1-5; no clear D. Per germline, CDR1 MNHNS and CDR2 SASEGT. The CDR3 runs 15 residues. Trimming pared 1 base from V and 3 bases from J, leaving 10 bases between. CDR3 bases: TGTGCCAGCAGTGAAGGTCAGATTCCCAATCAGCCCCAGCATTTT. This codes for CASSEGQIPNQPQHF.

This clone was detected once. This chain's CDR3 is CASSLEPYNEQFF. The CDR3 nucleotides are TGTGCCAGCAGCTTAGAACCCTACAATGAGCAGTTCTTC. V usage is TRBV7-2 and J usage is TRBJ2-1, with unresolved D. Germline CDR1 reads SGHTA; CDR2 reads FQGNSA. Trimming took 1 base from V and 2 from J, leaving 3 bases between them. The CDR3 is 13 residues long.

Only a few counts were recorded for this clone. The rearrangement links TRBV18 to TRBJ2-1; TRBD1 agrees at 8 bases. This CDR3 has 16 residues. The trim removed 2 bases at V and 9 bases at J, leaving 12 bases unmatched. Germline V gene lookup returns CDR1 KGHSH and CDR2 LQKENI. DNA of the CDR3: TGTGCCAGCTCACCAAGGGACAGGAGCCTTCAAGCTGAGCAGTTCTTC. Translating gives CASSPRDRSLQAEQFF. Using reference TRBV18 and TRBJ2-1 for the parts outside the CDR3, the full variable domain is NAGVMQNPRHLVRRRGQEARLRCSPMKGHSHVYWYRQLPEEGLKFMVYLQKENIIDESGMPKERFSAEFPKEGPSILRIQQVVRGDSAAYFCASSPRDRSLQAEQFFGPGTRLTVL.

The chain has TRBV5-1 and TRBJ1-2; 7 bases are shared with TRBD1. This CDR3 is built from 14 residues. The J segment lost 8 bases and the V segment lost 4 bases, leaving 11 bases of the junction unmatched. In germline, CDR1 is SGHRS, CDR2 YFSETQ. CDR3 in DNA: TGCGCCAGCAGCACCTGGACAGGCCAGGGAGGCTACACCTTC. Its translation is CASSTWTGQGGYTF.

V usage is TRBV5-6 and J usage is TRBJ1-2; 7 nucleotides align to TRBD1. The CDR3 runs to 15 residues. The J segment lost 3 bases and the V segment lost 4 bases, leaving 9 bases of the junction unmatched. CDR1 and CDR2 (germline): SGHDT, YYEEEE. Here the CDR3 DNA reads TGTGCCAGCAGCCCTCACAGGGGAGAAGACTATGGCTACACCTTC. Translation gives CASSPHRGEDYGYTF.

The V call is TRBV18, the J call TRBJ1-1, with no clear D. The CDR3 has 14 amino acids. V was cut by 1 base and J by 1 base, with 7 bases left in between. CDR1 and CDR2 from the germline V gene are KGHSH and LQKENI. In DNA, the CDR3 is TGTGCCAGCTCACCACAAACGGAGAACACTGAAGCTTTCTTT. This codes for CASSPQTENTEAFF.

The chain recombines TRBV5-1 with TRBJ1-5, with D hard to call. Germline assignment: CDR1 SGHRS and CDR2 YFSETQ. The ends were cut back, 4 bases at V and 4 bases at J, with 9 bases in the middle. The CDR3 spans 13 residues. The CDR3 region has the DNA TGCGCCAGCAGCCCCCTCCCGAATCAGCCCCAGCATTTT. This sequence encodes CASSPLPNQPQHF.